One sample yielded the 16 T cell receptor beta chains listed below, sequenced in a study of CD8+ T cells in alopecia areata. It was cDNA, reverse transcribed from extracted RNA, that served as the sequencing template. Assay: immunoSEQ multiplex PCR; the TCRdb copy retains only in-frame clones and omits some. The sample gives about 64,000 clones, roughly 40% of which show up once; roughly 47% is in the top ten. The material sequenced was NKG2D-low CD8+ T cells sorted from blood. These receptors were obtained from a human donor with alopecia areata.

Of note for this clone: The sample holds other DNA sequences that translate to the same CDR3. The chain recombines TRBV4-3 with TRBJ2-7; D is unresolved. In germline, CDR1 is LGHNA, CDR2 YSLEER. Trimming removed 0 bases at V and 3 bases at J, with 6 bases between. CDR3 length: 13 amino acids. In DNA form, the CDR3 reads TGCGCCAGCAGCCAAGATAGAGGCTACGAGCAGTACTTC. This encodes CASSQDRGYEQYF.

To note about this clone: At one boundary the junction diverges from the germline segment, which might be a read error. This chain connects TRBV7-9 to TRBJ2-1; 9 bases fit TRBD2. Germline V gene lookup returns CDR1 SEHNR and CDR2 FQNEAQ (reference sequence). This CDR3 contains 16 residues. The CDR3 region has the DNA TGCGCCAGCAGCCAAGATCTTGCGGGAGGGCGGGATGAGCAGTTCTTC. As protein: CASSQDLAGGRDEQFF.

The table lists this clone with a count of one. The J gene is TRBJ2-3, the V gene TRBV30; 7 bases fit TRBD1. V lost 2 bases and J lost 4; bases outside the gene matches: 3. Germline loops: CDR1 GTSNPN, CDR2 SVGIG (reference sequence). The CDR3 sequence is 13 residues long. The CDR3 protein is CAWSRQGADTQYF. CDR3 coding DNA: TGTGCCTGGAGTCGACAGGGCGCAGATACGCAGTATTTT.

This sequence joins TRBV5-6 and TRBJ1-1; D is perhaps TRBD1 (6 bases). From germline, CDR1 is SGHDT and CDR2 YYEEEE. CDR3 size: 15 residues. Trimming removed 0 bases from V and 4 bases from J, with 13 bases in between. The CDR3 reads CASSLGREQGTEAFF. DNA for the CDR3: TGTGCCAGCAGCTTGGGAAGGGAACAGGGCACTGAAGCTTTCTTT. Looking up the rest from reference TRBV5-6 and TRBJ1-1 gives the full variable domain: DAGVTQSPTHLIKTRGQQVTLRCSPKSGHDTVSWYQQALGQGPQFIFQYYEEEERQRGNFPDRFSGHQFPNYSSELNVNALLLGDSALYLCASSLGREQGTEAFFGQGTRLTVV.

The chain links TRBV30 to TRBJ1-1; no clear D. The V gene's germline CDR1 is GTSNPN and CDR2 SVGIG (reference sequence). This CDR3 spans 13 amino acids. The V end lost 0 bases, the J end lost 1 base, and 6 bases lay between the germline ends. This CDR3 reads CAWSVLGNTEAFF. DNA for the CDR3: TGTGCCTGGAGTGTACTAGGGAACACTGAAGCTTTCTTT.

The chain uses TRBV29-1 and TRBJ2-7; D is unresolved. There are 13 residues in the CDR3. V was clipped by 4 bases and J by 0 bases, with 10 bases between them. CDR1 and CDR2 from the germline V gene are SQVTM and ANQGSEA. CDR3 nucleotides: TGCAGCGTTGTGGGCCTCAACTCCTACGAGCAGTACTTC. Its protein is CSVVGLNSYEQYF.

The chain recombines TRBV28 with TRBJ2-1, with 8 nucleotides matching TRBD1. The CDR3 extends over 15 amino acids. Per the germline V gene, CDR1 is MDHEN and CDR2 is SYDVKM. J lost 3 bases, V lost 2 bases, and 3 bases had no gene match. CDR3 in amino acids: CASSLPDRDYNEQFF. The CDR3 bases are TGTGCCAGCAGTTTACCGGACAGGGACTACAATGAGCAGTTCTTC.

This clone was counted between two and nine times. The chain couples TRBV9 to TRBJ2-7; 9 bases are shared with TRBD2. The ends lost 0 bases at V and 7 bases at J; junction bases unmatched: 2. The V gene's germline CDR1 is SGDLS and CDR2 YYNGEE. The CDR3 length is 13 residues. The CDR3 bases are TGTGCCAGCAGCGTAGGGCTAGCGGGGGAGCAGTACTTC. Protein product: CASSVGLAGEQYF.

This clone was seen a handful of times. This chain links TRBV21-1 with TRBJ1-5. TRBV21-1 is deemed a pseudogene. CDR3 length equals 13 residues. CDR3 bases: TGTGCCAGCAGCAAGTATGTCGTTCAGCCCCAGCATTTT. This sequence encodes CASSKYVVQPQHF.

V gene TRBV9 combines with J gene TRBJ2-7; no reliable D call. Trimming shortened V by 3 bases and J by 3 bases, and 10 bases separated the two germline ends. CDR1 and CDR2 from the germline V gene are SGDLS and YYNGEE. The CDR3 runs to 13 residues. CDR3 DNA: TGTGCCAGCAGCGATAGCCCGGGCTACGAGCAGTACTTC. Its translation is CASSDSPGYEQYF.

This clone was detected a few times. This rearrangement joins TRBV5-1 to TRBJ2-7; TRBD1 is a possible D gene (6 bases). The CDR3 is 13 residues long. Germline V CDR1 and CDR2: SGHRS, YFSETQ. Trimming took off 0 bases at V and 3 bases at J, with 7 bases between the two ends. DNA of the CDR3: TGCGCCAGCAGCTTGGGGACAGACTACGAGCAGTACTTC. Translating it yields CASSLGTDYEQYF.

The rearrangement uses TRBV27 and TRBJ1-5, with 10 bases identical to TRBD1. V lost 4 bases to trimming and J lost 4 bases; unmatched junction nucleotides: 4. This CDR3 comprises 15 residues. Germline CDR1 and CDR2: MNHEY and SMNVEV (reference sequence). The CDR3 DNA reads TGTGCCAGCAGTTGGGGGACAGGGGCAAATCAGCCCCAGCATTTT. This encodes CASSWGTGANQPQHF.

About this clone itself: The germline gene is not matched at one end of the junction; a read error may be the cause. J is TRBJ2-3 and V is TRBV7-7; D perhaps matches TRBD2 (6 bases). Germline CDR1 SSHAT, CDR2 FNYEAQ (reference sequence). This CDR3 comprises 14 residues. CDR3 protein: CASSRGAGTDTQYF. In DNA form, the CDR3 reads TGTGCTAGCAGCCGCGGGGCCGGCACAGATACGCAGTATTTT.

The CDR3 reads CASSSNGELFF. CDR3 coding DNA: TGTGCCAGCAGCTCCAACGGGGAGCTGTTTTTT. This chain connects TRBV27 to TRBJ2-2; D not certain. Germline assignment: CDR1 MNHEY and CDR2 SMNVEV (reference sequence). Deletions cut 6 bases from V and 7 bases from J, with 6 bases between. The CDR3 consists of 11 residues.

This clone was recorded a few times. In nucleotides, the CDR3 is TGTGCCAGCAGTTTATGGGGACAACAGAACACTGAAGCTTTCTTT. Residues: CASSLWGQQNTEAFF. The chain uses TRBV28 and TRBJ1-1; tentative D call: TRBD1 (6 bases). Germline loops: CDR1 MDHEN, CDR2 SYDVKM. The length of the CDR3 is 15 residues. Trimming took off 0 bases at V and 1 base at J, with 9 bases between the two ends.

This clone was observed a single time. The V gene is TRBV29-1, the J gene TRBJ1-1; tentative D call: TRBD1 (5 bases). V was trimmed by 7 bases and J by 4 bases, leaving 16 bases between them. Germline V gene sequence: CDR1 SQVTM, CDR2 ANQGSEA. The CDR3 is 13 residues long. In DNA, the CDR3 is TGCAGCGCCCTAAGGGACTGGAGCACTGAAGCTTTCTTT. Translating gives CSALRDWSTEAFF.